These 13 T cell receptor beta chains came from one sample sequenced in a study of shared clonotypes between healthy human individuals. This table comes from immunoSEQ multiplex PCR, and its TCRdb copy is limited to in-frame clones, with some not included. The sample has over 2 million clones; 85% to 95% are singletons. The sample consisted of naive CD4+ T cells sorted from blood. As to subset: CD45RA+ positively selected. All receptors derive from a man aged 18 to 30 in good health.

The CDR3 loop reads CASSFRGHRPQETQYF. In DNA form, the CDR3 reads TGTGCCAGCAGTTTCCGGGGACACCGACCCCAAGAGACCCAGTACTTC. The chain joins TRBV27 to TRBJ2-5, with D possibly TRBD1 on 6 matching bases. This CDR3 contains 16 residues. The ends were cut back, 3 bases at V and 1 base at J, with 15 bases in the middle. Germline CDR1 MNHEY, CDR2 SMNVEV (reference sequence).

About this clone itself: A read error may be the cause here, since a much bigger clone is one base away. V and J are TRBV18 and TRBJ1-2, with D possibly being TRBD1 (5 bases). Trimming removed 3 bases at V and 5 bases at J, with 10 bases between. The CDR3 loop spans 13 amino acids. Germline V lookup: CDR1 KGHSH, CDR2 LQKENI. The CDR3 reads CASSPGREYGYTF. The CDR3 bases are TGTGCCAGCTCACCGGGCAGGGAATATGGCTACACCTTC.

The chain links TRBV6-5 to TRBJ2-2; tentative D call: TRBD1 (5 bases). Germline values: CDR1 MNHEY, CDR2 SVGAGI. The CDR3 spans 13 residues. Trimming removed 0 bases from V and 15 bases from J, with 14 bases in between. Written as DNA, the CDR3 is TGTGCCAGCAGTTACTCTATCAGGGATTCGATGTTTTTT. Its translation: CASSYSIRDSMFF.

This clone was seen only once. The J gene is TRBJ2-7, the V gene TRBV5-6; D uncertain. Trimming stripped 2 bases from V and 0 bases from J, with 21 bases between. The CDR3 totals 18 residues. Germline loops: CDR1 SGHDT, CDR2 YYEEEE. The CDR3 region is CASSFYHRWNPSSYEQYF. In nucleotides, the CDR3 is TGTGCCAGCAGCTTTTATCACCGCTGGAACCCAAGCTCCTACGAGCAGTACTTC.

V usage is TRBV18 and J usage is TRBJ2-7, with 8 bases matching TRBD2. CDR1 and CDR2 from the germline V gene are KGHSH and LQKENI. With V trimmed by 0 bases and J by 3 bases, 4 bases remained unmatched. This CDR3 is built from 15 residues. Here the CDR3 DNA reads TGTGCCAGCTCACCACCGGTAGCGGGGCTCTACGAGCAGTACTTC. Translation: CASSPPVAGLYEQYF.

Concerning this clone itself: At the DNA level, this CDR3 is encoded by other sequences in the same sample as well. V gene TRBV27 combines with J gene TRBJ1-1; 9 positions match TRBD1. Trimming at V came to 5 bases and at J to 1 base, leaving 5 bases not matched to a gene. The germline V gene has CDR1 MNHEY and CDR2 SMNVEV (reference sequence). This CDR3 is built from 15 residues. CDR3 protein: CASSPRTGANTEAFF. The CDR3, as DNA: TGTGCCAGCAGTCCCAGGACAGGGGCGAACACTGAAGCTTTCTTT.

V usage is TRBV6-1 and J usage is TRBJ2-7, with D possibly being TRBD2 (6 bases). This CDR3 has 14 residues. The germline CDR1 and CDR2 sequences are MNHNS and SASEGT. Trimming stripped 3 bases from V and 3 bases from J, with 12 bases between. CDR3 bases: TGTGCCAGCAGTGATTGGGGGGAGAGCTACGAGCAGTACTTC. As protein: CASSDWGESYEQYF.

The V call is TRBV27, the J call TRBJ2-7; D uncertain. The CDR3 extends over 13 amino acids. Looked up from germline, CDR1 is MNHEY and CDR2 is SMNVEV (reference sequence). Trimming removed 3 bases at V and 3 bases at J, with 9 bases between. CDR3 nucleotide sequence: TGTGCCAGCAGTTTTTCCGGGTTCTACGAGCAGTACTTC. Residues: CASSFSGFYEQYF.

The V and J genes are TRBV19 and TRBJ1-1; 9 bases are shared with TRBD1. Trimming cost V 3 bases and J 5 bases; bases outside gene matches: 7. Germline V lookup: CDR1 LNHDA, CDR2 SQIVND (reference sequence). The CDR3 sequence is 15 residues long. The CDR3 DNA follows: TGTGCCAGTAGTATTGGGACAGGGTTTTGGACTGAAGCTTTCTTT. This codes for CASSIGTGFWTEAFF.

The rearrangement links TRBV4-1 to TRBJ2-6; TRBD1 agrees at 7 bases. CDR1 MGHRA and CDR2 YSYEKL come from the germline V gene. CDR3 size: 16 residues. J gave up 0 bases and V 4 bases, and 3 bases lay outside the gene matches. This chain's CDR3 is CASSRDRGSGANVLTF. The CDR3 DNA follows: TGCGCCAGCAGCCGGGACAGAGGCTCTGGGGCCAACGTCCTGACTTTC.

The chain uses TRBV11-3 and TRBJ2-1; TRBD1 might be the D (5 bases). Looked up from germline, CDR1 is SGHNT and CDR2 is YENEEA. Trimming took off 4 bases at V and 5 bases at J, with 6 bases between the two ends. The CDR3 totals 12 residues. The CDR3 DNA follows: TGTGCCAGCAGCTCACAGGACAATGAGCAGTTCTTC. Protein sequence: CASSSQDNEQFF.

The chain is built from TRBV27 and TRBJ1-4; TRBD1 aligns across 11 bases. With V trimmed by 5 bases and J by 7 bases, 12 bases remained unmatched. In germline, CDR1 is MNHEY, CDR2 SMNVEV (reference sequence). The CDR3 has 17 amino acids. The CDR3 protein is CASSLSGQGVRREKLFF. The CDR3 nucleotides read TGTGCCAGCAGTCTCTCGGGACAGGGGGTTCGTCGTGAAAAACTGTTTTTT. Full variable domain (missing parts from reference TRBV27 and TRBJ1-4): EAQVTQNPRYLITVTGKKLTVTCSQNMNHEYMSWYRQDPGLGLRQIYYSMNVEVTDKGDVPEGYKVSRKEKRNFPLILESPSPNQTSLYFCASSLSGQGVRREKLFFGSGTQLSVL.

The chain joins TRBV15 to TRBJ2-5, with 13 bases identical to TRBD2. Germline CDR1 reads LNHNV; CDR2 reads YYDKDF (reference sequence). This CDR3 has 17 amino acids. With 0 bases clipped from V and 5 bases from J, the junction kept 6 bases outside the gene matches. CDR3 residues: CATSRDGTSGIGETQYF. The DNA for the CDR3 is TGTGCCACCAGCAGAGACGGGACTAGCGGGATAGGGGAGACCCAGTACTTC.